The table lists the clone carrying this T cell receptor (beta chain) with many counts. Its antigen is still unknown. In germline, CDR1 is MDHEN, CDR2 SYDVKM. The V gene lost 5 bases and the J gene lost 1 base, with 14 bases spanning the gap. The length of the CDR3 is 15 residues. The source of the sample is a study of T cells in Graves' hyperthyroidism and ophthalmopathy. Findings and limits, study-wide: The authors' 13 V-J model separated ophthalmopathy from stable hyperthyroidism.

Using RNA transcripts as the source, TCR beta CDR3 regions were amplified. The HTBI primer set served for first-round RT-PCR of the TCR CDR3. MiXCR, run by TCRdb on the multiplex PCR reads, gives a single entry per CDR3 protein. Of roughly 580,000 distinct CDR3 sequences detected, over 11% appear once; the ten largest clones hold under 7%. Newly diagnosed hyperthyroidism patients aged 18 to 65 years had disease lasting under 2 months. Drawn at first hyperthyroidism diagnosis, the blood sample preceded any ophthalmopathy symptoms. Source material for PBMCs was more than 9.5 ml fresh peripheral blood. The sample was blood. The chain employs TRBV28 and TRBJ2-5; possible D gene TRBD1, 6 bases. The receptor was derived from a woman aged 25 to 39 with Graves' hyperthyroidism that later progressed to Graves' ophthalmopathy. CDR3 DNA: TGTGCCAGCAGTCCTTGGGGGCAGGGCCAAGAGACCCAGTACTTC. Translating gives CASSPWGQGQETQYF.